Sequencing of this TCR beta chain was carried out in a study of Ad26.COV2.S vaccination and SARS-CoV-2 variants. V lost 0 bases to trimming and J lost 2 bases, with 14 bases between them. The CDR3 runs 17 residues. Germline CDR1 and CDR2: LGHNA and YNFKEQ. Stated treatment: 15 to 20 received Ad26.COV2.S at low or high dose, single or two shots; about 5 received placebo; per-sample allocation not given. Following the first vaccine or placebo injection, samples were taken on day 63. The donor's status was that of an adult aged 18-55 years in Boston. Clones were sequenced by immunoSEQ multiplex PCR, and TCRdb holds only the in-frame ones, with some missing. The sample has roughly 420,000 clones, 88% seen once.

The J gene is TRBJ1-3, the V gene TRBV4-2; D is ambiguous. The sequences come from peripheral blood, collected in a trial of Ad26.COV2.S vaccine versus placebo. The sequence came from a person aged 18-65 years who received the Ad26.COV2.S COVID-19 vaccine or a placebo. CDR3 DNA: TGTGCCAGCAGCCAAGATCTACGTCCAGAGACTGGAAACACCATATATTTT. This encodes CASSQDLRPETGNTIYF.